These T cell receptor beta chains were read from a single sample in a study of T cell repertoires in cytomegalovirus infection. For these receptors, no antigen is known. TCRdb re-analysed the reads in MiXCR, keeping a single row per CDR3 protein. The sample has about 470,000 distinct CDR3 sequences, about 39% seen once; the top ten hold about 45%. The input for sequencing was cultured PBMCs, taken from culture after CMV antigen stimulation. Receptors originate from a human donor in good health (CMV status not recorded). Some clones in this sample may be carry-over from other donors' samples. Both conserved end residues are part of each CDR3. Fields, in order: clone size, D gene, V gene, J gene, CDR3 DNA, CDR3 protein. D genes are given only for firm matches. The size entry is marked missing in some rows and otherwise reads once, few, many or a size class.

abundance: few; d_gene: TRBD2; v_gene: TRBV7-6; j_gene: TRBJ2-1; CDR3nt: TGTGCCAGCAGCTTACAAGGACTAGAGTACTACAATGAGCAGTTCTTC; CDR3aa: CASSLQGLEYYNEQFF
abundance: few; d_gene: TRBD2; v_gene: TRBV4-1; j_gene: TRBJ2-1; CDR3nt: TGCGCCAGCAGCCAACCGGGACTAGCGGGAGTGAGCTCCTACAATGAGCAGTTCTTC; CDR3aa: CASSQPGLAGVSSYNEQFF
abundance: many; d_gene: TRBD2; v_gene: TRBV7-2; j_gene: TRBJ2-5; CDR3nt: TGTGCCAGCAGCTCCCTAGCGGGAGTAGAGACCCAGTACTTC; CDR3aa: CASSSLAGVETQYF
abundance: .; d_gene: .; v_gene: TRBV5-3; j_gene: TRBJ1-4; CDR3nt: TGTGCCAGCAGCTCCTCGACAGAGCTTAATGAAAAACTGTTTTTT; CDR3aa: CASSSSTELNEKLFF
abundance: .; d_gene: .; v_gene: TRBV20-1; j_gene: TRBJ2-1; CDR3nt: TGCAGTGCTAGAGAAGGAGGGCCCTACAATGAGCAGTTCTTC; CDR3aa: CSAREGGPYNEQFF
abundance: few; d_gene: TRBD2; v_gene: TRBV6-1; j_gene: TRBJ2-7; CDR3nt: TGTGCCAGCAGGGCAGGGACTAGGCCCTACGAGCAGTACTTC; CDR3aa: CASRAGTRPYEQYF
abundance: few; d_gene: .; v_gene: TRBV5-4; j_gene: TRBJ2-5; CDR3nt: TGTGCCAGCAGCTTGTTGGGCACCCAAGAGACCCAGTACTTC; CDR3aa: CASSLLGTQETQYF
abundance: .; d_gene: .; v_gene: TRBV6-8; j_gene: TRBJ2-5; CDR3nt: TGTGCCAGCAGTTACTCGAGTGCGTCAGAGACCCAGTACTTC; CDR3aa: CASSYSSASETQYF
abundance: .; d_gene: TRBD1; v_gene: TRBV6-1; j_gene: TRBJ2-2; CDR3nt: TGTGCCAGTCCGGCAGGGGGCATGGCCGGGGAGCTGTTTTTT; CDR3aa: CASPAGGMAGELFF
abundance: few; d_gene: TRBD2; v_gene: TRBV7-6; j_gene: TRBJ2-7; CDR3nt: TGTGCCAGCAGCCCGGGGGGGGGAGGGACCTACGAGCAGTACTTC; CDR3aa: CASSPGGGGTYEQYF
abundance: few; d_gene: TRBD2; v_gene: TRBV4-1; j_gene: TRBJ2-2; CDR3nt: TGCGCCAGCAGCCAAGTTCGGGCGGGAGTAATCTCCGGGGAGCTGTTTTTT; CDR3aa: CASSQVRAGVISGELFF
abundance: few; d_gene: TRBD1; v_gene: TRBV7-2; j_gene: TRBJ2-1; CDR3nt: TGTGCCAGCAACCCCGGGACAGGGTATGTCCATGAGCAGTTCTTC; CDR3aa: CASNPGTGYVHEQFF
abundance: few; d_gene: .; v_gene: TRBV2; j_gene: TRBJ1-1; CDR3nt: TGTGCCAGCAGCCAAACCGGGCTAGTGAACACTGAAGCTTTCTTT; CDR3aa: CASSQTGLVNTEAFF
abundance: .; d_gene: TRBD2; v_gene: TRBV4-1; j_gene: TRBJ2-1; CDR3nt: TGTGCCAGCAGCCACCTTCCGGGACTAGCGGACAATGAGCAGTTCTTC; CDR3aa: CASSHLPGLADNEQFF
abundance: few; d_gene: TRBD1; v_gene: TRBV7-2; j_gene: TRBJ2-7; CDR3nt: TGTGCCAGCAGCCCCGACAGGGCCGTCTCCTACGAGCAGTACTTC; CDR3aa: CASSPDRAVSYEQYF
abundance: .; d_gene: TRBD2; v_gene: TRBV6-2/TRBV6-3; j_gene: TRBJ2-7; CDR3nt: TGTGCCAGCAGTACCAGGACCCCAGCGGGAGCCAACTACGAGCAGTACTTC; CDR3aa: CASSTRTPAGANYEQYF
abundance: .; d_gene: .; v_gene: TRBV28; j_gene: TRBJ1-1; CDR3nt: TGTGCCAGCAGCCCCGCGATGGGGCCGGTTGAAGCTTTCTTT; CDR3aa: CASSPAMGPVEAFF
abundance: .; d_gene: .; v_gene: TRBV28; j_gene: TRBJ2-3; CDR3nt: TGTGCCAGCAGCCCAGGAAGAGTAAAAAATACGCAGTATTTT; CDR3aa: CASSPGRVKNTQYF
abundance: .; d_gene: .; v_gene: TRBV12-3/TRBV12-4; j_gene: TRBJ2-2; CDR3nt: TGTGCCAGCAGGAAAGGGGGGGACGGTGGCACCGGGGAGCTGTTTTTT; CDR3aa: CASRKGGDGGTGELFF
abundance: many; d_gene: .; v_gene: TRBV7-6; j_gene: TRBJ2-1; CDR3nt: TGTGCCAGCAGCTTAGCCAGGGGACGCGTCCATTCCTACTCCTACAATGAGCAGTTCTTC; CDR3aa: CASSLARGRVHSYSYNEQFF
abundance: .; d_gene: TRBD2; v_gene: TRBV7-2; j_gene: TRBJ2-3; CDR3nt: TGTGCCAGCAGCCGGAATCTAGCGGGGGGGCCGAATACGCAGTATTTT; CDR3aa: CASSRNLAGGPNTQYF
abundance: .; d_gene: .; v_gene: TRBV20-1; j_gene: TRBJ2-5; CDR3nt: TGCAGTGCCCTTCTTAGCGGCCAAGAGACCCAGTACTTC; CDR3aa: CSALLSGQETQYF